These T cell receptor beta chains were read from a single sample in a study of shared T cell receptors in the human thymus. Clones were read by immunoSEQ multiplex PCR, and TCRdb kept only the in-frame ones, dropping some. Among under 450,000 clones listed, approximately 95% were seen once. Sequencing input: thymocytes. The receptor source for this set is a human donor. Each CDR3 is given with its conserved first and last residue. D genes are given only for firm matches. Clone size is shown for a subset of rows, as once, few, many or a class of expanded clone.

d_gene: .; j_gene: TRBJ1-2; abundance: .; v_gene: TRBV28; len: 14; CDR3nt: TGTGCCAGCAGTTCTCGGGCGACTGACTATGGCTACACCTTC; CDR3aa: CASSSRATDYGYTF
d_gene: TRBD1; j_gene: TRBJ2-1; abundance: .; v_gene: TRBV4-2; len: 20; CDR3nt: TGTGCCAGCAGCCCCTTTTTTCAGGGACAGGCCTTCCCTACCGACAATGAGCAGTTCTTC; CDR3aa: CASSPFFQGQAFPTDNEQFF
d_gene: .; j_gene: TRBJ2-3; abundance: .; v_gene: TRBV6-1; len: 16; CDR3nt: TGTGCCAGCAGTGAAGGCACGCTAGCTGGGGGCTATACGCAGTATTTT; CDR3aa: CASSEGTLAGGYTQYF
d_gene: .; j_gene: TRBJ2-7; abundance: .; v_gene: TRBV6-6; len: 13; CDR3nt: TGTGCCAGCAGTTACTTTAGCGTATACGAGCAGTACTTC; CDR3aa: CASSYFSVYEQYF
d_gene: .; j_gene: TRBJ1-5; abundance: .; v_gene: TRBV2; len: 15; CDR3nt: TGTGCCAGCAGCTTCGGCTACAGCCTAAATCAGCCCCAGCATTTT; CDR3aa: CASSFGYSLNQPQHF
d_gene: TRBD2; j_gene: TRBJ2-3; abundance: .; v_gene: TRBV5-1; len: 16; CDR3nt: TGCGCCAGCAGCGGGGGACTAGCGGGAGTTTCAGATACGCAGTATTTT; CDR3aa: CASSGGLAGVSDTQYF
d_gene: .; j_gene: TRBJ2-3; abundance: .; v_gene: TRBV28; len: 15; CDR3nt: TGTGCCAGCAGTTTATGGGACAGCCGCACAGATACGCAGTATTTT; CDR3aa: CASSLWDSRTDTQYF
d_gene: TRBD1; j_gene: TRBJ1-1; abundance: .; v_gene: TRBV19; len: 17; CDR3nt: TGTGCCAGTAGTATAGCCGGGACAGGGGACCCTTACGATGAAGCTTTCTTT; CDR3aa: CASSIAGTGDPYDEAFF
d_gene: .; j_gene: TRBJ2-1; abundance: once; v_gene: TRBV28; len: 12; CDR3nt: TGTGCCAGCAGTTTAGAAGCGACTGGGCAGTTCTTC; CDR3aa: CASSLEATGQFF
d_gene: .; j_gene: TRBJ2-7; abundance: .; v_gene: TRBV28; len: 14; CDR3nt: TGTGCCAGCAGTTTAAGACATAAAAAGGGGGAGCAGTACTTC; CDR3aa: CASSLRHKKGEQYF
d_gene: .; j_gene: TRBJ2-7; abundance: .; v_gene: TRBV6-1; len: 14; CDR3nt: TGTGCCAGCAGTGGTGGGACACCACCCTACGAGCAGTACTTC; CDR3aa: CASSGGTPPYEQYF
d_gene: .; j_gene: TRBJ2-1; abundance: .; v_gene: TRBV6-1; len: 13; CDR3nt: TGTGCCAGCAGTGAAGCCGAAAGACCGGAGCAGTTCTTC; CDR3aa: CASSEAERPEQFF
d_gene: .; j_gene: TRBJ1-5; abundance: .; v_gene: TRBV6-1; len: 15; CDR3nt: TGTGCCAGCAGTCGGGAGGGGCCCAGCAATCAGCCCCAGCATTTT; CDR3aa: CASSREGPSNQPQHF
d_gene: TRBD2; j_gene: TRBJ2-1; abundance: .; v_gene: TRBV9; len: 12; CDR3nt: TGTGCCAGCAGCGGGACTAGCAATGAGCAGTTCTTC; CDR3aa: CASSGTSNEQFF
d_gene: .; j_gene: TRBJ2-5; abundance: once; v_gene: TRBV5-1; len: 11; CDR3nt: TGCGCCAGCAGAATCCAAGAGACCCAGTACTTC; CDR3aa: CASRIQETQYF
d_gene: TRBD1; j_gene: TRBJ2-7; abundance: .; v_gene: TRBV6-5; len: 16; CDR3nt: TGTGCCAGCAGTTACGTCTTCGGGCAGGGGGTGTACGAGCAGTACTTC; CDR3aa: CASSYVFGQGVYEQYF
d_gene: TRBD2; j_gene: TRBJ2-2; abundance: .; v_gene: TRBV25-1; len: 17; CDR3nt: TGTGCCAGCAGTGAATCGGGGGGATTGGTTGGTAAAGGGGAGCTGTTTTTT; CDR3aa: CASSESGGLVGKGELFF
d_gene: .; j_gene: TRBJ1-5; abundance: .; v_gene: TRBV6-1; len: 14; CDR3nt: TGTGCCAGCAGTGACAGGGTAGTGAATCAGCCCCAGCATTTT; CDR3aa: CASSDRVVNQPQHF
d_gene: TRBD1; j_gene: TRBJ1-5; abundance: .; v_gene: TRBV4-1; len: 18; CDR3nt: TGCGCCAGCAGCCACAGCCGCGGACAGGGTCTTAGCAATCAGCCCCAGCATTTT; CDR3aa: CASSHSRGQGLSNQPQHF
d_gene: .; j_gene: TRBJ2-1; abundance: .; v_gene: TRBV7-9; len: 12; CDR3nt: TGTGCCAGCAGCTCCCTATGGGATGAGCAGTTCTTC; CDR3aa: CASSSLWDEQFF
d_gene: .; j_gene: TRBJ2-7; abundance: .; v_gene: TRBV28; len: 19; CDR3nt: TGTGCCAGCAGTTTAGGGGCCAGCGAAACGGACAGCCCGATTTACGAGCAGTACTTC; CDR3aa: CASSLGASETDSPIYEQYF
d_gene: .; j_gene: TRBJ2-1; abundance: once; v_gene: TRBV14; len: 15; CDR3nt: TGTGCCAGCAGCCGGCGGGACTCAGGGTACAATGAGCAGTTCTTC; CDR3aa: CASSRRDSGYNEQFF
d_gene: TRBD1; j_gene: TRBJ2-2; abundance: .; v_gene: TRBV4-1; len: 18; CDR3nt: TGCGCCAGCACCCACGACACCGGGACAGGGGGGGACACCGGGGAGCTGTTTTTT; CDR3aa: CASTHDTGTGGDTGELFF
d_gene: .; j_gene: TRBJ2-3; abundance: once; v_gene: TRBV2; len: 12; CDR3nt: TGTGCCAGTCCCACAGGGACAGATACGCAGTATTTT; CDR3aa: CASPTGTDTQYF
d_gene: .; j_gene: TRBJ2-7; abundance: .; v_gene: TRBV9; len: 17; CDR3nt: TGTGCCAGCAGCGGGGGAGAGACGGCGGGAAATCGGTACGAGCAGTACTTC; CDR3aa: CASSGGETAGNRYEQYF
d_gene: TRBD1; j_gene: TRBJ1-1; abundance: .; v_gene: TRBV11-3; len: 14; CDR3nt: TGTGCCAGCAGCGAAGGACAGGGGTCCACTGAAGCTTTCTTT; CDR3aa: CASSEGQGSTEAFF
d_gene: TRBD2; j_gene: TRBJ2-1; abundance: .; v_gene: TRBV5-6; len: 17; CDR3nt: TGTGCCAGCAGCAGAATGACTAGCGGGAGGAGGATGGATGAGCAGTTCTTC; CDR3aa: CASSRMTSGRRMDEQFF
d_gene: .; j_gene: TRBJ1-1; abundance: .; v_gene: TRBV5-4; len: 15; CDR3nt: TGTGCCAGCAGCGTTCAGGGTGAATGGGGCACTGAAGCTTTCTTT; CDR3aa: CASSVQGEWGTEAFF
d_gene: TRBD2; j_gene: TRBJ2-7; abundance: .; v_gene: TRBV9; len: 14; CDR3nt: TGTGCCAGCAGCCCTACGGGGGGAGCGGATGAGCAGTACTTC; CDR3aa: CASSPTGGADEQYF
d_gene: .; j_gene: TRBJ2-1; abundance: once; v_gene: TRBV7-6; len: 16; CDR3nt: TGTGCCAGCAGCTCAACCCGGGACACAATTTACAATGAGCAGTTCTTC; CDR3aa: CASSSTRDTIYNEQFF
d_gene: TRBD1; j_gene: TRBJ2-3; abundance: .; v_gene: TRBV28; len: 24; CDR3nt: TGTGCCAGCAGTTTGGCGGACGGGACAGGGAGCCTATCCTTCGGGAGGACTAGCACAGATACGCAGTATTTT; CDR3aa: CASSLADGTGSLSFGRTSTDTQYF
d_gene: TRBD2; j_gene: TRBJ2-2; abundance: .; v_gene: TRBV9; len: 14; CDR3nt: TGTGCCAGCAGCGTAGGCGGGGGGACCGGGGAGCTGTTTTTT; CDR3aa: CASSVGGGTGELFF
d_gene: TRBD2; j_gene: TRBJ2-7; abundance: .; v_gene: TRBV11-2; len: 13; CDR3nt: TGTGCCAGCAGCCTCAGCGGGAGCTACGAGCAGTACTTC; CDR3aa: CASSLSGSYEQYF
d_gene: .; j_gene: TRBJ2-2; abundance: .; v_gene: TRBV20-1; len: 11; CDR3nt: TGCAGTGCTCGGCACACCGGGGAGCTGTTTTTT; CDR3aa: CSARHTGELFF
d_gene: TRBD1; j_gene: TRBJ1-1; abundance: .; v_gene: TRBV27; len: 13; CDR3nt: TGTGCCAGCAGTTTAGAGGGGGCCCCTGAAGCTTTCTTT; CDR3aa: CASSLEGAPEAFF
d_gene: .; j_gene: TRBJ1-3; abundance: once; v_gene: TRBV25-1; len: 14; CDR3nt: TGTGCCAGCAGTGAATCTGTATGCGGAAACACCATATATTTT; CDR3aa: CASSESVCGNTIYF
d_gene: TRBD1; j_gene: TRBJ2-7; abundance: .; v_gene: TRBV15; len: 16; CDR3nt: TGTGCCACCAGCAGAAGAGACCCGACAGGGCCCTACGAGCAGTACTTC; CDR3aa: CATSRRDPTGPYEQYF
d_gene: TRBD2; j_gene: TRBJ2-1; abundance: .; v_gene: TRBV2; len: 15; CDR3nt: TGTGCCAGCAGTGAGACTAGCGGGGAGGAGAATGAGCAGTTCTTC; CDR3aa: CASSETSGEENEQFF
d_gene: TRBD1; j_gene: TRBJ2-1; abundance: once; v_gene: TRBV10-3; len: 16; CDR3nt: TGTGCCATCAGTGAGACGACAGGGGGCTCCTACAATGAGCAGTTCTTC; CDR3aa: CAISETTGGSYNEQFF
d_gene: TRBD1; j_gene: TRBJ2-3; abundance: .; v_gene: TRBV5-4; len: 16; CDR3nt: TGTGCCAGCAGCTCAAAAAAACGACAGGGGAAAGATACGCAGTATTTT; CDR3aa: CASSSKKRQGKDTQYF